A selection of T cell receptor beta chains follows, all from one sample in a study of blood T cell repertoires in COVID-19. The protocol was immunoSEQ multiplex PCR, while the TCRdb copy is restricted to in-frame clones and leaves out a portion. The table has fewer than 350,000 clones, 88% seen once. Material for sequencing was peripheral blood. These receptors were obtained from a man aged 18-30 years with active or convalescent COVID-19. Each CDR3 is given with its conserved first and last residue. Fields, in order: clone size, D gene, J gene, V gene, CDR3 DNA, CDR3 protein. The D gene is left open where the match is weak. Not every row has a clone size; where given, it reads once, few, many or a size class.

size: NA
D: NA
J: TRBJ2-7
V: TRBV4-1
DNA: TGCGCCAGCAGCCAAGAGACTAGGAGCTCCTACGAGCAGTACTTC
CDR3: CASSQETRSSYEQYF

size: NA
D: NA
J: TRBJ1-2
V: TRBV4-2
DNA: TGTGCCAGCAGCCCACGATACAGAGAAGCTAACTATGGCTACACCTTC
CDR3: CASSPRYREANYGYTF

size: NA
D: TRBD1
J: TRBJ2-7
V: TRBV6-5
DNA: TGTGCCAGCAGTTACGGACAGGGGGCAGTCTACGAGCAGTACTTC
CDR3: CASSYGQGAVYEQYF

size: NA
D: TRBD1
J: TRBJ1-1
V: TRBV9
DNA: TGTGCCAGCAGCGTAGCAGGGGGGAACACTGAAGCTTTCTTT
CDR3: CASSVAGGNTEAFF

size: NA
D: NA
J: TRBJ1-5
V: TRBV2
DNA: TGTGCCAGCAGTGGGTCAGGCAATCAGCCCCAGCATTTT
CDR3: CASSGSGNQPQHF

size: NA
D: TRBD2
J: TRBJ2-1
V: TRBV29-1
DNA: TGCAGCGTCACCGGGACTAGGGGTTCACTTGAGCAGTTCTTC
CDR3: CSVTGTRGSLEQFF

size: many
D: TRBD2
J: TRBJ2-1
V: TRBV6-1
DNA: TGTGCCAGCACTGAGACTAGCGGGGGGGCCTACAATGAGCAGTTCTTC
CDR3: CASTETSGGAYNEQFF

size: NA
D: NA
J: TRBJ2-7
V: TRBV3-1/TRBV3-2
DNA: TGTGCCAGCAGCCAAGTCGTATTCGAGCAGTACTTC
CDR3: CASSQVVFEQYF

size: NA
D: NA
J: TRBJ2-7
V: TRBV19
DNA: TGTGCCAGTAGTATAGGGCCAGGGACATCGTACGAGCAGTACTTC
CDR3: CASSIGPGTSYEQYF

size: NA
D: TRBD1
J: TRBJ2-7
V: TRBV29-1
DNA: TGCAGCGTTGAAGAAACAGGGGTTTTCGAGCAGTACTTC
CDR3: CSVEETGVFEQYF

size: NA
D: NA
J: TRBJ2-6
V: TRBV5-4
DNA: TGTGCCAGCAGCGTAGACAGTACTGGGGCCAACGTCCTGACTTTC
CDR3: CASSVDSTGANVLTF

size: NA
D: NA
J: TRBJ1-3
V: TRBV15
DNA: TGTGCCACCAGCAGAGATGCCGGGTCTGGAAACACCATATATTTT
CDR3: CATSRDAGSGNTIYF

size: once
D: TRBD1
J: TRBJ2-3
V: TRBV6-1
DNA: TGTGCCAGCAGTGTGACAGGGGGGGTTAACACAGATACGCAGTATTTT
CDR3: CASSVTGGVNTDTQYF

size: NA
D: TRBD1
J: TRBJ1-2
V: TRBV18
DNA: TGTGCCAGCTCACCGGGACAGGACTATGGCTACACCTTC
CDR3: CASSPGQDYGYTF

size: NA
D: TRBD1
J: TRBJ1-5
V: TRBV5-1
DNA: TGCGCCAGCGCCCCCGGGACAGATCAGCCCCAGCATTTT
CDR3: CASAPGTDQPQHF

size: NA
D: NA
J: TRBJ1-1
V: TRBV2
DNA: TGTGCCAGCAGTACTGATCAACAAGCTTTCTTT
CDR3: CASSTDQQAFF

size: once
D: TRBD2
J: TRBJ2-2
V: TRBV6-2/TRBV6-3
DNA: TGTGCCAGCAGTTACCGGGGGGGGCGAATCACCGGGGAGCTGTTTTTT
CDR3: CASSYRGGRITGELFF

size: NA
D: TRBD1
J: TRBJ2-2
V: TRBV3-1/TRBV3-2
DNA: TGTGCCAGCAGCCAAGAGTCCGGGACAGGGGCCGCAGGTCCCGGGGAGCTGTTTTTT
CDR3: CASSQESGTGAAGPGELFF

size: NA
D: NA
J: TRBJ2-5
V: TRBV3-1/TRBV3-2
DNA: TGTGCCAGCAGCCAAGAGGACAGCCAAGAGACCCAGTACTTC
CDR3: CASSQEDSQETQYF

size: few
D: NA
J: TRBJ1-6
V: TRBV3-1/TRBV3-2
DNA: TGTGCCAGCAACCAGGGACTGCTAAATTCACCCCTCCACTTT
CDR3: CASNQGLLNSPLHF

size: once
D: NA
J: TRBJ1-2
V: TRBV6-5
DNA: TGTGCCAGCAGTTACTCCCGGCGGCCCGATTACTATGGCTACACCTTC
CDR3: CASSYSRRPDYYGYTF

size: once
D: NA
J: TRBJ2-7
V: TRBV7-8
DNA: TGTGCCAGCAGCTTAGTACAGAGAAACTACGAGCAGTACTTC
CDR3: CASSLVQRNYEQYF

size: NA
D: NA
J: TRBJ2-7
V: TRBV14
DNA: TGTGCCAGCAGCCAAGATAAGTCCGGGAACGAGCAGTACTTC
CDR3: CASSQDKSGNEQYF

size: NA
D: TRBD2
J: TRBJ2-1
V: TRBV10-2
DNA: TGCGCCAGCAGTGAGCTCCCTAGCGGGGTTAATGAGCAGTTCTTC
CDR3: CASSELPSGVNEQFF

size: NA
D: NA
J: TRBJ1-1
V: TRBV6-5
DNA: TGTGCCAGCAGTTACAACCCGCCCAGGGTGAACACTGAAGCTTTCTTT
CDR3: CASSYNPPRVNTEAFF

size: NA
D: NA
J: TRBJ2-7
V: TRBV15
DNA: TGTGCCACCAGCAGAGAGAATCCCGGCGGCGGCGAGCAGTACTTC
CDR3: CATSRENPGGGEQYF

size: NA
D: TRBD1
J: TRBJ1-2
V: TRBV18
DNA: TGTGCCAGCTCACGCTCGGACAGGGACTATGGCTACACCTTC
CDR3: CASSRSDRDYGYTF

size: NA
D: NA
J: TRBJ2-7
V: TRBV14
DNA: TGTGCCAGCAGCCTCAGGGTAAGGGCCTACGAGCAGTACTTC
CDR3: CASSLRVRAYEQYF

size: once
D: NA
J: TRBJ1-2
V: TRBV5-5
DNA: TGTGCCAGCAGGGATATGAAGGGGAACTATGGCTACACCTTC
CDR3: CASRDMKGNYGYTF

size: NA
D: NA
J: TRBJ2-2
V: TRBV4-3
DNA: TGCGCCAGCAGGGAGGGGGCCGGCGGGGAGCTGTTTTTT
CDR3: CASREGAGGELFF

size: NA
D: NA
J: TRBJ1-2
V: TRBV18
DNA: TGTGCCAGCTCACCACCGTCCGAAGCCCTCTATGGCTACACCTTC
CDR3: CASSPPSEALYGYTF

size: NA
D: NA
J: TRBJ1-2
V: TRBV29-1
DNA: TGCAGCGTTGATGACCAGGAAAACTCTTATTACGGCTACACCTTC
CDR3: CSVDDQENSYYGYTF

size: NA
D: TRBD1
J: TRBJ2-1
V: TRBV18
DNA: TGTGCCAGCTCACCACCGGGACAGGGGGCCACTGAGCAGTTCTTC
CDR3: CASSPPGQGATEQFF